What follows is one T cell receptor (beta chain) and its context. The table came from immunoSEQ multiplex PCR; TCRdb's copy has only in-frame clones and leaves some out. Of around 460,000 clones in the sample, around 90% were seen once. CDR1 and CDR2 (germline): WSHSY, SAAADI. V lost 10 bases, J lost 5 bases, and 4 bases stayed unmatched. This CDR3 has 13 residues. It was during active infection that Seattle patients were enrolled and then longitudinally followed. This entry belongs to a study of blood T cell repertoires in COVID-19. The specimen was peripheral blood. The clonotype was recovered from a young man with COVID-19, enrolled during active disease. V and J are TRBV10-2 and TRBJ2-2; 10 bases are a match to TRBD1. CDR3 protein: CAIPGQGTGELFF. The CDR3 DNA is TGCGCCATTCCGGGACAGGGGACCGGGGAGCTGTTTTTT.